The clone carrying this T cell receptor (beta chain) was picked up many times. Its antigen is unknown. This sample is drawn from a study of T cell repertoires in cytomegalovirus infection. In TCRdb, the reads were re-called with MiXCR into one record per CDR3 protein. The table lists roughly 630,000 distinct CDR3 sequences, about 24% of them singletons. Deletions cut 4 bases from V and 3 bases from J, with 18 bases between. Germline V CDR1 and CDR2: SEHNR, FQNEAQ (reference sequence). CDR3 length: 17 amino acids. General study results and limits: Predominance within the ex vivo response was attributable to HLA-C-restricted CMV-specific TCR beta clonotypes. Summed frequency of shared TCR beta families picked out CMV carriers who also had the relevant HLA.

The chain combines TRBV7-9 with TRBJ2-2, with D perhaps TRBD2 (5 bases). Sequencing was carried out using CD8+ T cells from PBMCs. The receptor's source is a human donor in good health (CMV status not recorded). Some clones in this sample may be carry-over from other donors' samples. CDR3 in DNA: TGTGCCAGCAGCTATTGGAACACCAGGAGGTACACCGGGGAGCTGTTTTTT. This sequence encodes CASSYWNTRRYTGELFF.